This TCR beta chain was documented in a study of blood T cell repertoires in COVID-19. As for the study in general: Spain, Italy and the United States supplied samples that represented acute and convalescent COVID-19. Sources were T cells, B-cell-depleted T cells, or PBMCs; the material itself was cDNA or gDNA.

Authors' processing steps: Reference gene primers were amplified, and this amplification served to estimate nucleated cell counts. Data came from immunoSEQ multiplex PCR; TCRdb stores just in-frame clones and leaves some out. That table is the source of V, J and clone size, and D and trimming were worked out from the DNA. This table has about 280,000 clones, approximately 85% appearing once. The CDR3 is made up of 13 amino acids. Germline CDR1 and CDR2: MGHDK and SYGVNS. V lost 8 bases, J lost 0 bases, and 8 bases lay in between. The origin of this receptor is a man in his fifties or sixties with active or convalescent COVID-19. This rearrangement joins TRBV25-1 to TRBJ1-3, with D unresolved. The sample comprised peripheral blood. The CDR3 DNA reads TGTGCCAGCCGGCAGGACTCTGGAAACACCATATATTTT. It yields the protein CASRQDSGNTIYF.